This TCR beta chain was recorded in a study of CD8+CD57+ T cells in acquired aplastic anemia (dated by TCRdb to the late 2010s). In the study overall: A mean of around 3.3 ug of DNA, ranging from roughly 0.18 to 30 ug, was extracted from sorted CD4+ and CD8+ cells. A CD8+CD57+ expansion meant a frequency higher than the mean frequency seen in healthy subjects. Study-wide conclusions, independent of this receptor: Around 28 CD8+ CDR3 sequences were found to be shared between patients and controls, but these sequences appeared to be highly expressed in patients and within the immunodominant clones of the patients. No significant difference in CD8+ Simpson's diversity was found between patients and healthy controls (P=0.060).

TCR beta VDJ combination and CDR3 sequence profiling used genomic DNA as the template. An Illumina HiSeq 2000 was the platform used for TCR repertoire sequencing. The authors processed their data as follows. TRBV/TRBJ rearrangement plots, CDR3 size and DJ length profiles, and Simpson's diversity index were used to evaluate the repertoires. The most abundant DNA sequence in the deep sequencing data was taken as the immunodominant clone. CDR3 amino acid sequences were screened for sharing across subjects and were compared with published repertoires and the VDJdb database. TCRdb passed the public sequencing reads through fastp at Q25 and MiXCR, retaining productive beta sequences. Entries are consolidated by CDR3 protein sequence, retaining the most common genes and DNA. None of the V and J calls come from the authors' own analysis; TCRdb made them. This sample lists around 200,000 distinct CDR3 sequences; about 60% were detected once. About two fifths of the sample is in the top ten clones.

V gives up 5 bases and J gives up 1 base, and the segment between their germline ends measures 11 bases. Based on the germline V gene (reference sequence), the CDR1 and CDR2 sequences are DFQATT and SNEGSKA. Taken from cysteine to phenylalanine, the CDR3 has 13 residues. Just CDR3 DNA is preserved here, 39 bases in frame from base 1. Expansion of CD8+CD57+ cells had been shown by flow cytometry in the patients chosen for sequencing. Severe acquired aplastic anemia was diagnosed in all patients according to International Study of Aplastic Anemia and Agranulocytosis and Camitta criteria. No therapy had been received by the patients at the time of blood sampling. In this study, sorted CD4+ and CD8+ T cells from the blood of healthy subjects and of severe aplastic anemia patients had their TCR repertoires deep-sequenced. Patients were enrolled in the USA under clinicaltrials.gov protocols 00001620, 01623167, 00001397, 00071045, 00081523 and 00961064. Ficoll-Paque density gradient centrifugation was used to isolate peripheral blood mononuclear cells. CD4+ and CD8+ T cells were sorted by FACS or magnetic beads before DNA extraction.

About this clonotype: It has no known antigen specificity. The sample holds no much larger clone one base away, and base qualities are not on file.

Input material: sorted CD4+, CD8+, or CD8+CD57+ T cells (not recorded which) from PBMCs. The chain is assembled from TRBV20-1 and TRBJ1-1; tentative D gene TRBD1, with 6 bases matching. The sequence was obtained from a human donor with aplastic anemia. The DNA sequence follows: TGCAGTGCTGTTGACAGGAGGAACACTGAAGCTTTCTTT. This sequence encodes CSAVDRRNTEAFF.